The 14 T cell receptor beta chains in this list originate from one sample, sequenced in a study of Ad26.COV2.S vaccination and SARS-CoV-2 variants (dated by TCRdb to 2020 to 2023). The library was obtained by the immunoSEQ multiplex PCR assay. The table comes from immuneACCESS by way of TCRdb, which keeps in-frame sequences with V and J called. Part of the clones is missing from these tables; in studies checked, under half for an unresolved V gene and the rest for unknown reasons. The sample profile shows about 680,000 clones; more than 70% of them were found once. Jointly, the top ten make up roughly 1.5% of the sample. The treatment or condition label, read with the paper, signifies: around 19 received Ad26.COV2.S at low or high dose, single or two shots; five or six received placebo; per-sample allocation not given. Repertoires of vaccine and placebo recipients were sequenced from samples taken on day 63 after the first injection.

Sample: peripheral blood, taken in a trial of Ad26.COV2.S vaccine versus placebo. The receptors stem from a person aged 18-65 years who received the Ad26.COV2.S COVID-19 vaccine or a placebo.

A single count supports this clone. The V call is TRBV27, the J call TRBJ2-7; tentatively, D is TRBD2 (6 bases). V shed 6 bases and J shed 2 bases, with 11 bases lying between them. Germline lookup yields CDR1 MNHEY and CDR2 SMNVEV (reference sequence). CDR3 length: 13 residues. The CDR3 loop is CASSISGTYEQYF. The CDR3 region has the DNA TGTGCCAGCAGCATTAGCGGCACCTACGAGCAGTACTTC.

J is TRBJ2-7 and V is TRBV4-1, with TRBD1 matching over 11 bases. Germline V CDR1 and CDR2: MGHRA, YSYEKL. This CDR3 has 15 residues. The junction had 8 bases not matched to a gene; V was cut back by 4 bases and J by 6 bases. CDR3 amino acids: CASSLIGQGAAEQYF. CDR3 DNA: TGCGCCAGCAGCCTCATCGGACAGGGGGCAGCCGAGCAGTACTTC.

The chain recombines TRBV4-2 with TRBJ2-3; D unresolved. The CDR3 covers 14 residues. Germline CDR1 reads LGHNA; CDR2 reads YNFKEQ. V shed 3 bases and J shed 9 bases, with 16 bases lying between them. CDR3 sequence: CASSQTGRPETQYF. CDR3 nucleotides: TGTGCCAGCAGCCAGACCGGGCGGCCCGAGACGCAGTATTTT.

As DNA, the CDR3 is TGTGCCAGTAGTATAGAACTAGCGGGAGGTGAGCAGTTCTTC. Residues: CASSIELAGGEQFF. The chain recombines TRBV19 with TRBJ2-1; TRBD2 matches at 12 bases. The CDR3 extends over 14 amino acids. V dropped 0 bases and J dropped 9; count of bases not matched to a gene: 0. Per germline, CDR1 LNHDA and CDR2 SQIVND (reference sequence).

This chain links TRBV7-2 with TRBJ1-1; the D is unclear. V dropped 0 bases and J dropped 4 bases, with 6 bases sitting between them. CDR3 length equals 13 residues. CDR1 SGHTA and CDR2 FQGNSA come from the germline V gene. For the CDR3, the DNA is TGTGCCAGCAGCTTAGCTGAGGGCACTGAAGCTTTCTTT. It specifies CASSLAEGTEAFF. Drawing the rest from reference TRBV7-2 and TRBJ1-1, the complete variable domain is GAGVSQSPSNKVTEKGKDVELRCDPISGHTALYWYRQSLGQGLEFLIYFQGNSAPDKSGLPSDRFSAERTGGSVSTLTIQRTQQEDSAVYLCASSLAEGTEAFFGQGTRLTVV.

The chain joins TRBV30 to TRBJ1-6; TRBD1 might be the D (6 bases). The ends were cut back, 3 bases at V and 5 bases at J, with 14 bases in the middle. CDR3 length: 15 residues. In germline, CDR1 is GTSNPN, CDR2 SVGIG (reference sequence). In DNA, the CDR3 is TGTGCCTGGAGGGCGGACAGCTTCAATAATTCACCCCTCCACTTT. Translated: CAWRADSFNNSPLHF. The full variable domain, in which reference TRBV30 and TRBJ1-6 provide the parts outside the CDR3, is SQTIHQWPATLVQPVGSPLSLECTVEGTSNPNLYWYRQAAGRGLQLLFYSVGIGQISSEVPQNLSASRPQDRQFILSSKKLLLSDSGFYLCAWRADSFNNSPLHFGNGTRLTVT.

In its sample, this clone was seen a few times. V usage is TRBV6-6 and J usage is TRBJ1-3, with a tentative D call TRBD1 (5 bases). Trimming stripped 6 bases from V and 0 bases from J, with 9 bases between. The length of the CDR3 is 14 residues. Germline CDR1 and CDR2: MNHNY and SVGAGI (reference sequence). The CDR3 DNA sequence: TGTGCCAGCAGCACACAGGTCTCTGGAAACACCATATATTTT. It encodes CASSTQVSGNTIYF.

In the case of this clone: The same CDR3 arises from other DNA sequences in this sample as well. This chain links TRBV15 with TRBJ1-5; D perhaps matches TRBD1 (5 bases). Germline V gene sequence: CDR1 LNHNV, CDR2 YYDKDF (reference sequence). V shed 0 bases and J shed 5 bases, with 8 bases lying between them. CDR3 length: 14 amino acids. The CDR3 is CATSRDRGDQPQHF. DNA for the CDR3: TGTGCCACCAGCAGAGATCGGGGGGATCAGCCCCAGCATTTT.

The rearrangement joins TRBV24-1 to TRBJ2-2; no definite D call. Between the trimmed V and J ends, which lost 1 base and 7 bases, there was a span of 6 bases. Germline loops: CDR1 KGHDR, CDR2 SFDVKD. The CDR3 is made up of 13 amino acids. CDR3 region: CATSDFPDGELFF. The DNA for the CDR3 is TGTGCCACCAGTGATTTCCCGGACGGGGAGCTGTTTTTT.

This chain uses TRBV11-3 with TRBJ2-7; D not certain. This CDR3 has 14 amino acids. The germline V and J ends were trimmed by 3 bases and 5 bases, with 14 bases remaining between them. Germline CDR1 SGHNT, CDR2 YENEEA. The CDR3 loop is CASSLGLRADEQYF. The CDR3, as DNA: TGTGCCAGCAGCTTGGGCTTACGGGCGGACGAGCAGTACTTC.

This rearrangement joins TRBV5-1 to TRBJ2-7, with TRBD2 matching over 7 bases. The CDR3 is 13 amino acids. V lost 7 bases and J lost 6; bases outside the gene matches: 10. Germline CDR1 and CDR2: SGHRS and YFSETQ. The CDR3 DNA reads TGCGCCAGCGGTCCGGGGGGAGCCGTCGAGCAGTACTTC. Translating it yields CASGPGGAVEQYF.

V and J are TRBV6-2 or TRBV6-3 and TRBJ2-7; the match to TRBD2 covers 13 bases. This CDR3 spans 15 amino acids. CDR1 and CDR2 (germline): MNHEY, SVGEGT. With 6 bases clipped from V and 4 bases from J, the junction kept 6 bases outside the gene matches. CDR3 in amino acids: CASSKGTSGAYEQYF. For the CDR3, the DNA is TGTGCCAGCAGCAAAGGGACTAGCGGGGCTTACGAGCAGTACTTC.

J is TRBJ2-2 and V is TRBV6-5; possibly TRBD2 for D (5 bases). CDR3 size: 15 residues. Trimming removed 4 bases from V and 5 bases from J, with 14 bases in between. CDR1 and CDR2 from the germline V gene are MNHEY and SVGAGI. CDR3 nucleotides: TGTGCCAGCAGTTGGAGCGGTGCCGAGACCGGGGAGCTGTTTTTT. Protein product: CASSWSGAETGELFF.

The J gene is TRBJ1-2, the V gene TRBV4-3; D unresolved. The CDR3 sequence is 14 residues long. V was trimmed by 0 bases and J by 6 bases, leaving 11 bases between them. Germline loops: CDR1 LGHNA, CDR2 YSLEER. CDR3 in DNA: TGCGCCAGCAGCCAAGATTGGCGGACCCATGGCTACACCTTC. Its translation is CASSQDWRTHGYTF.